Listed below are T cell receptor beta chains from one sample, sequenced in a study of cytomegalovirus exposure and HLA in healthy donors. TCRdb keeps only in-frame clones here, not all; method: immunoSEQ multiplex PCR. In the table there are about 69,000 clones, 96% of which are singletons. The sequenced sample consisted of PBMCs. Receptors were obtained from a woman between 18 and 30 years old in good health and CMV-seropositive. Both conserved end residues are part of each CDR3. The D gene is left open where the match is weak. The size of a clone is reported for some rows only, either as once, few or many, or as a class for expanded clones.

CDR3aa | CDR3nt | j_gene | v_gene | abundance | d_gene
CASSLQGARSGANVLTF | TGTGCCAGCAGCCTACAGGGGGCAAGATCTGGGGCCAACGTCCTGACTTTC | TRBJ2-6 | TRBV4-2 | - | TRBD1
CASSVLGAGGADTQYF | TGTGCCAGCAGCGTCTTGGGGGCGGGAGGGGCAGATACGCAGTATTTT | TRBJ2-3 | TRBV9 | - | TRBD2
CASSSRLAGGRNEQFF | TGTGCCAGCAGCTCCCGACTAGCGGGAGGGAGAAATGAGCAGTTCTTC | TRBJ2-1 | TRBV7-2 | once | TRBD2
CASSLKWWEPRETQYF | TGTGCCAGCAGCTTAAAATGGTGGGAGCCCCGGGAGACCCAGTACTTC | TRBJ2-5 | TRBV7-2 | - | -
CASRPTGMHRETQYF | TGTGCCAGCAGGCCTACAGGGATGCATAGGGAGACCCAGTACTTC | TRBJ2-5 | TRBV6-5 | - | -
CASSPGSAGGPDNEQFF | TGTGCCAGCTCACCGGGGTCTGCGGGAGGGCCGGACAATGAGCAGTTCTTC | TRBJ2-1 | TRBV18 | - | TRBD2
CASSLIEGGELFF | TGTGCCAGCAGCTTAATAGAGGGCGGGGAGCTGTTTTTT | TRBJ2-2 | TRBV7-9 | once | -
CASSSRDRVGDTQYF | TGTGCCAGTAGTAGCCGGGACAGGGTGGGAGATACGCAGTATTTT | TRBJ2-3 | TRBV19 | - | TRBD1
CASSSPGGVDEQFF | TGCGCCAGCAGCTCGCCAGGGGGCGTCGATGAGCAGTTCTTC | TRBJ2-1 | TRBV4-1 | - | TRBD1
CASSESGQGTGTEAFF | TGTGCCAGCAGTGAATCGGGGCAGGGGACGGGGACTGAAGCTTTCTTT | TRBJ1-1 | TRBV25-1 | - | -
CATLRTSSYNEQFF | TGTGCCACCTTGAGGACTAGCTCCTACAATGAGCAGTTCTTC | TRBJ2-1 | TRBV18 | - | TRBD2
CASSERDRDFFTDTQYF | TGCGCCAGCAGTGAGCGGGACAGGGATTTTTTCACAGATACGCAGTATTTT | TRBJ2-3 | TRBV10-1 | - | TRBD1
CASSHNSYSGANVLTF | TGTGCCAGCAGCCATAACAGTTACTCTGGGGCCAACGTCCTGACTTTC | TRBJ2-6 | TRBV9 | - | -
CASSGNGAVGELFF | TGTGCCAGCAGTGGGAACGGAGCGGTCGGGGAGCTGTTTTTT | TRBJ2-2 | TRBV2 | - | -
CASSFGQGYSQPQHF | TGTGCCAGCAGCTTCGGACAGGGTTACAGTCAGCCCCAGCATTTT | TRBJ1-5 | TRBV5-8 | - | TRBD1
CASSLSTGTYEQYF | TGTGCCAGCAGTTTATCTACGGGGACTTACGAGCAGTACTTC | TRBJ2-7 | TRBV27 | - | -
CASFSGRAGNTGELFF | TGTGCCAGCTTCAGCGGGAGGGCCGGGAACACCGGGGAGCTGTTTTTT | TRBJ2-2 | TRBV7-9 | - | TRBD2
CASSLTGLAGGRADTQYF | TGTGCCAGCAGCTTAACGGGACTAGCGGGAGGGAGGGCAGATACGCAGTATTTT | TRBJ2-3 | TRBV13 | - | TRBD2
CASGGGAESTDTQYF | TGTGCCAGCGGCGGTGGCGCGGAGAGCACAGATACGCAGTATTTT | TRBJ2-3 | TRBV21-1 | - | -
CASGFGNEQFF | TGTGCTAGTGGTTTCGGCAATGAGCAGTTCTTC | TRBJ2-1 | TRBV12-5 | - | -
CTSSQGTTCSGANVLTF | TGCACCAGCAGCCAAGGGACAACATGCTCTGGGGCCAACGTCCTGACTTTC | TRBJ2-6 | TRBV1 | - | -
CASSQPGQGTYEQYF | TGCGCCAGCAGCCAGCCGGGACAGGGGACCTACGAGCAGTACTTC | TRBJ2-7 | TRBV4-1 | - | TRBD1
CASSLNAGAFRETQYF | TGCGCCAGCAGCTTGAATGCGGGAGCATTTCGGGAGACCCAGTACTTC | TRBJ2-5 | TRBV5-1 | - | TRBD2
CASSQDNSRDFEQYF | TGCGCCAGCAGCCAAGATAACTCGAGAGATTTCGAGCAGTACTTC | TRBJ2-7 | TRBV4-3 | - | -
CAWSRRDSYSNQPQHF | TGTGCCTGGAGTCGCCGGGACAGTTATAGCAATCAGCCCCAGCATTTT | TRBJ1-5 | TRBV30 | - | TRBD1
CASRSPSEQYF | TGTGCCAGCAGGTCCCCTTCCGAGCAGTACTTC | TRBJ2-7 | TRBV6-6 | once | -
CASPSKGAWTTTGELFF | TGTGCCAGCCCATCAAAGGGGGCCTGGACCACGACCGGGGAGCTGTTTTTT | TRBJ2-2 | TRBV7-9 | - | TRBD1
CASRSSPLYGYTF | TGTGCCAGCAGATCGAGTCCCCTCTATGGCTACACCTTC | TRBJ1-2 | TRBV27 | - | -
CASLIAGGQARGAFF | TGTGCCAGCTTGATCGCCGGGGGACAGGCCCGGGGAGCTTTCTTT | TRBJ1-1 | TRBV18 | - | TRBD1
CASSIGTGFYSNQPQHF | TGTGCCAGTAGTATCGGGACAGGCTTTTATAGCAATCAGCCCCAGCATTTT | TRBJ1-5 | TRBV19 | - | TRBD1
CASRAQEPNYGYTF | TGTGCCAGCAGGGCACAGGAGCCCAACTATGGCTACACCTTC | TRBJ1-2 | TRBV6-1 | - | -
CASSFGGGTPPEKLFF | TGTGCCAGCAGTTTCGGAGGGGGCACCCCACCTGAAAAACTGTTTTTT | TRBJ1-4 | TRBV28 | - | TRBD1
CASSFGGGWEQYF | TGTGCCAGCAGTTTTGGGGGGGGTTGGGAGCAGTACTTC | TRBJ2-7 | TRBV27 | - | TRBD2
CASSPYSSDTQYF | TGTGCCAGCAGCCCTTATTCGTCAGATACGCAGTATTTT | TRBJ2-3 | TRBV7-3 | few | -
CASSLQSGRDNEQFF | TGTGCCAGCAGCTTACAAAGCGGGAGGGACAATGAGCAGTTCTTC | TRBJ2-1 | TRBV7-9 | - | TRBD2
CASSPAGGSGRSSYEQYF | TGTGCCAGCTCACCAGCAGGGGGGAGCGGGAGGTCTTCCTACGAGCAGTACTTC | TRBJ2-7 | TRBV18 | - | TRBD2
CASSLTTGAATEAFF | TGCGCCAGCAGCTTAACCACAGGGGCGGCCACTGAAGCTTTCTTT | TRBJ1-1 | TRBV5-1 | - | TRBD1
CATSRDFAGRAEHFF | TGTGCCACCAGCAGAGATTTCGCCGGGAGGGCCGAGCATTTCTTC | TRBJ2-1 | TRBV15 | - | TRBD2
CASSLSGGGPGEQYF | TGTGCCAGCAGCTTATCGGGAGGGGGGCCTGGCGAGCAGTACTTC | TRBJ2-7 | TRBV7-2 | - | TRBD2
CASRYSGSSTDTQYF | TGTGCCAGCAGATATAGCGGGAGTAGCACAGATACGCAGTATTTT | TRBJ2-3 | TRBV28 | - | TRBD2
CASTLGQRTEKLFF | TGTGCCAGCACCCTGGGACAGCGAACTGAAAAACTGTTTTTT | TRBJ1-4 | TRBV28 | - | TRBD1
CASNQRGTEAFF | TGTGCCAGCAACCAACGGGGGACTGAAGCTTTCTTT | TRBJ1-1 | TRBV7-9 | - | -
CASSLAEGLYEQYF | TGTGCCAGCAGCTTAGCGGAGGGACTATACGAGCAGTACTTC | TRBJ2-7 | TRBV7-9 | - | TRBD2
CASSQRTGNSNQPQHF | TGCGCCAGCAGCCAACGGACAGGGAATAGCAATCAGCCCCAGCATTTT | TRBJ1-5 | TRBV4-1 | - | TRBD1
CASSVQKETQYF | TGTGCCAGCAGTGTACAGAAAGAGACCCAGTACTTC | TRBJ2-5 | TRBV2 | - | -
CASSLVALAADYEQYF | TGTGCCAGCAGCTTAGTCGCTCTAGCGGCGGATTACGAGCAGTACTTC | TRBJ2-7 | TRBV7-2 | - | TRBD2
CASSSGQGSYEQFF | TGTGCCAGCAGCTCAGGACAGGGAAGTTATGAGCAGTTCTTC | TRBJ2-1 | TRBV7-2 | - | TRBD1
CASSSGLPRAGEQFF | TGCGCCAGCAGCTCTGGCTTGCCCAGGGCTGGTGAGCAGTTCTTC | TRBJ2-1 | TRBV4-1 | - | -
CASSRDRVQETQYF | TGTGCCAGCAGCCGGGACAGGGTGCAAGAGACCCAGTACTTC | TRBJ2-5 | TRBV6-5 | - | TRBD1
CASSSSTGIGQYF | - | TRBJ2-7 | TRBV27 | once | -
CASSVLGGDYNEQFF | TGTGCCAGCAGCGTATTGGGAGGGGATTACAATGAGCAGTTCTTC | TRBJ2-1 | TRBV9 | - | TRBD2
CASSLSGWYSRGYTF | TGTGCCAGCAGCCTGTCGGGGTGGTACAGCCGCGGCTACACCTTC | TRBJ1-2 | TRBV14 | - | -
CASSPLDRAAAYEQYF | TGTGCCAGCAGCCCCTTGGACAGGGCAGCTGCCTACGAGCAGTACTTC | TRBJ2-7 | TRBV11-2 | - | TRBD1
CASSEGGSSYNEQFF | TGTGCCAGCAGCGAGGGCGGCAGCTCCTACAATGAGCAGTTCTTC | TRBJ2-1 | TRBV11-3 | - | -
CASSLRGFTEAFF | TGTGCCAGCAGCTTGAGGGGTTTCACTGAAGCTTTCTTT | TRBJ1-1 | TRBV5-4 | - | -
CASSIFTEAFF | TGTGCCAGTAGTATCTTCACTGAAGCTTTCTTT | TRBJ1-1 | TRBV19 | once | -
CASSLDAGGYNEQFF | TGTGCCAGCAGCTTGGATGCGGGAGGGTACAATGAGCAGTTCTTC | TRBJ2-1 | TRBV5-4 | once | TRBD2
CASSQGTGGANVLTF | TGTGCCAGCAGCCAAGGGACAGGTGGGGCCAACGTCCTGACTTTC | TRBJ2-6 | TRBV4-2 | once | TRBD1
CASSYLSGRDEQYF | TGTGCCAGCAGCTACTTAAGCGGCCGGGACGAGCAGTACTTC | TRBJ2-7 | TRBV6-5 | - | -
CASSRLAGELGQYF | TGTGCCAGTAGCCGACTAGCGGGAGAGTTGGGGCAGTACTTC | TRBJ2-7 | TRBV19 | - | TRBD2